This is a list of T cell receptor beta chains from one sample in a study of PD-1 blockade in classical Hodgkin lymphoma. Sequenced by immunoSEQ multiplex PCR; TCRdb stores in-frame clones only, minus some. The table has about 23,000 clones, roughly 80% seen once. The source was peripheral blood mononuclear cells (PBMCs), collected before the second cycle of nivolumab. These receptors were collected from a human donor with classical Hodgkin lymphoma. CDR3s include the opening cysteine and the closing phenylalanine or tryptophan. Fields, in order: V gene, clone size, CDR3 protein. Expanded clones get a size class; other rows say once, few or many, or leave the size out.

v_gene: TRBV6-5
abundance: -
CDR3aa: CASKNPTGGQETQYF

v_gene: TRBV5-4
abundance: -
CDR3aa: CASSSDRGTEAFF

v_gene: TRBV19
abundance: -
CDR3aa: CASSRTRGGEAFF

v_gene: TRBV5-1
abundance: -
CDR3aa: CASSLGQDSTEAFF

v_gene: TRBV15
abundance: -
CDR3aa: CATSREGYGYTF

v_gene: TRBV9
abundance: -
CDR3aa: CASSERLAGYNEQFF

v_gene: TRBV19
abundance: -
CDR3aa: CASSITRARGGTEAFF

v_gene: TRBV5-8
abundance: -
CDR3aa: CASSGSGTQETQYF

v_gene: TRBV13
abundance: -
CDR3aa: CASTPMWRPGEQFF

v_gene: TRBV4-3
abundance: once
CDR3aa: CASSQEPSLAYEQYF

v_gene: TRBV4-1
abundance: medium-sized
CDR3aa: CASSHRLAGDTDTQYF

v_gene: TRBV5-1
abundance: -
CDR3aa: CASRSGTSGSYEQYF

v_gene: TRBV10-3
abundance: -
CDR3aa: CAISIAGGRTDTQYF

v_gene: TRBV28
abundance: -
CDR3aa: CASSLGGQGLYGYTF

v_gene: TRBV6-5
abundance: medium-sized
CDR3aa: CASSRQGWNSPLHF

v_gene: TRBV10-2
abundance: -
CDR3aa: CASSKGANEQYF

v_gene: TRBV11-2
abundance: few
CDR3aa: CASSHSTGFRGAFF

v_gene: TRBV5-5
abundance: -
CDR3aa: CASSLVPDARGAQYF

v_gene: TRBV5-5
abundance: -
CDR3aa: CASSGGGTGNNEQFF

v_gene: TRBV19
abundance: few
CDR3aa: CASSIWVRQGADGYTF

v_gene: TRBV27
abundance: -
CDR3aa: CASSLSGGSVVDTQYF

v_gene: TRBV4-2
abundance: -
CDR3aa: CASSRLGGTNEKLFF

v_gene: TRBV6-5
abundance: -
CDR3aa: CASRTTRGTNYGYTF

v_gene: TRBV11-2
abundance: -
CDR3aa: CASSLDGTGTEQYF

v_gene: TRBV2
abundance: -
CDR3aa: CARQGTLFSEQYF

v_gene: TRBV5-1
abundance: -
CDR3aa: CASSLAGTPTDTQYF

v_gene: TRBV2
abundance: -
CDR3aa: CASSAHYGYTF

v_gene: TRBV25-1
abundance: -
CDR3aa: CASSDGGHETQYF

v_gene: TRBV7-9
abundance: -
CDR3aa: CASSAGGVNYGYTF

v_gene: TRBV18
abundance: once
CDR3aa: CASSRRDGDTQYF

v_gene: TRBV19
abundance: -
CDR3aa: CASSIGGREETQYF

v_gene: TRBV5-1
abundance: -
CDR3aa: CASSSTDTQYF

v_gene: TRBV6-5
abundance: -
CDR3aa: CASSYSWGLAGEQYF

v_gene: TRBV5-1
abundance: -
CDR3aa: CASSLLLEGHSGETQYF

v_gene: TRBV5-4
abundance: few
CDR3aa: CASSSTGTEQYF